Sequencing of this T cell receptor beta chain was carried out in a study of blood T cell repertoires in COVID-19. Data came from immunoSEQ multiplex PCR; TCRdb stores just in-frame clones and leaves some out. The table has more than 200,000 clones, 88% seen once; the top ten hold around 2.8%. Sequencing used peripheral blood. This receptor was taken from a woman aged 60-75 years with acute or convalescent COVID-19.

As DNA, the CDR3 is TGCGCCAGCAGCCAAGAGGGGACTAGCGTCGCCGAGCAGTTCTTC. Translated, it gives CASSQEGTSVAEQFF. The chain employs TRBV4-3 and TRBJ2-1, with TRBD2 matching over 10 bases. CDR1 is LGHNA, CDR2 YSLEER, per germline. The CDR3 has 15 residues. V was clipped by 0 bases and J by 10 bases; unmatched bases: 6.